The 22 T cell receptor beta chains below were found in one sample sequenced in a study of CD8+CD57+ T cells in acquired aplastic anemia. Those patients picked for sequencing had displayed CD8+CD57+ cell expansion on flow cytometry. Profiles of TCR beta VDJ and CDR3 were generated from a genomic DNA template. Using its own MiXCR run on the reads, TCRdb lists one record per CDR3 protein. The repertoire includes just over 200,000 distinct CDR3 sequences, around three fifths of them detected once, and under 60% sits in the top ten. Sequenced sample: sorted CD4+, CD8+, or CD8+CD57+ T cells (not recorded which) from PBMCs. These receptors came from a human donor with aplastic anemia.

This clonotype turned up a few times. The J gene is TRBJ2-6, the V gene TRBV7-3, with D possibly matching TRBD2 (7 bases). The CDR3 totals 17 residues. Trimming stripped 4 bases from V and 2 bases from J, with 15 bases between. The germline V gene has CDR1 SGHTA and CDR2 FQGTGA. CDR3 bases: TGTGCCAGCAGCTCCGAAGGGGGGGCTGCTGGGGCCAACGTCCTGACTTTC. As protein: CASSSEGGAAGANVLTF.

The rearrangement joins TRBV19 to TRBJ2-3, with D possibly matching TRBD2 (5 bases). V lost 1 base and J lost 5, with 10 bases in between. Germline V lookup: CDR1 LNHDA, CDR2 SQIVND (reference sequence). CDR3 length equals 14 residues. In nucleotides, the CDR3 is TGTGCCAGTAGTATAGGGGAGTACTTAGATACGCAGTATTTT. Translation gives CASSIGEYLDTQYF.

This clonotype was observed a handful of times. CDR3: CASSEGGSGANVLTF. The CDR3, as DNA: TGCGCCAGCAGTGAGGGCGGGTCCGGGGCCAACGTCCTGACTTTC. The V and J genes are TRBV10-1 and TRBJ2-6, with a possible D match to TRBD2 (5 bases). This CDR3 has 15 residues. Per germline, CDR1 WNHNN and CDR2 SYGVQD (reference sequence). Deletions cut 2 bases from V and 4 bases from J, with 9 bases between.

This rearrangement joins TRBV7-2 to TRBJ1-2; D gene unclear. Germline loops: CDR1 SGHTA, CDR2 FQGNSA. The V gene lost 1 base and the J gene lost 2 bases, with 8 bases spanning the gap. The CDR3 has 14 amino acids. The CDR3 DNA is TGTGCCAGCAGCTTAGATGGCGGAAACTATGGCTACACCTTC. Encoded protein: CASSLDGGNYGYTF.

J is TRBJ1-1 and V is TRBV7-9; D call uncertain. The CDR3 is made up of 13 amino acids. CDR1 and CDR2 (germline): SEHNR, FQNEAQ (reference sequence). V was pared by 5 bases and J by 6 bases, with 13 bases between. In DNA form, the CDR3 reads TGTGCCAGCAGCCCGTCCCTTACTCCTGAAGCTTTCTTT. Its translation: CASSPSLTPEAFF.

This chain connects TRBV15 to TRBJ2-7; weak D call: TRBD1 (6 bases). The V and J ends lost 5 bases and 6 bases respectively, with 8 bases between them. The CDR3 is made up of 11 amino acids. Germline CDR1 LNHNV, CDR2 YYDKDF (reference sequence). In DNA form, the CDR3 reads TGTGCCACCAGCGGGGGCCTCGAGCAGTACTTC. Protein sequence: CATSGGLEQYF.

This clonotype qualifies as medium-sized. The chain joins TRBV19 to TRBJ1-5, with 7 bases identical to TRBD1. Losses at the gene ends were 8 bases for V and 3 bases for J; bases not matched to a gene: 10. This CDR3 region has 15 residues. Germline lookup yields CDR1 LNHDA and CDR2 SQIVND (reference sequence). In nucleotides, the CDR3 is TGTGCCAGTGATGCGGGGACAGACCACAATCAGCCCCAGCATTTT. Encoded protein: CASDAGTDHNQPQHF. Together with reference TRBV19 and TRBJ1-5, the CDR3 gives the full variable domain: DGGITQSPKYLFRKEGQNVTLSCEQNLNHDAMYWYRQDPGQGLRLIYYSQIVNDFQKGDIAEGYSVSREKKESFPLTVTSAQKNPTAFYLCASDAGTDHNQPQHFGDGTRLSIL.

The V gene is TRBV9, the J gene TRBJ2-7, with D perhaps TRBD2 (6 bases). From germline, CDR1 is SGDLS and CDR2 YYNGEE. The CDR3 has 15 amino acids. Trimming shortened V by 4 bases and J by 6 bases, and 20 bases separated the two germline ends. The CDR3, as DNA: TGTGCCAGCAGCCCCCTCGGGATCGAAGCGGGCGAGCAGTACTTC. Translating gives CASSPLGIEAGEQYF. The whole variable domain, remainder taken from reference TRBV9 and TRBJ2-7, is DSGVTQTPKHLITATGQRVTLRCSPRSGDLSVYWYQQSLDQGLQFLIQYYNGEERAKGNILERFSAQQFPDLHSELNLSSLELGDSALYFCASSPLGIEAGEQYFGPGTRLTVT.

A few counts support this clonotype. This chain links TRBV5-1 with TRBJ2-5; 7 bases agree with TRBD1. The CDR3 has 15 amino acids. Per the germline V gene, CDR1 is SGHRS and CDR2 is YFSETQ. V shed 4 bases and J 5 bases; nucleotides not matched to a gene: 11. CDR3: CASSTRTGAPETQYF. In DNA, the CDR3 is TGCGCCAGCAGCACACGGACAGGTGCCCCCGAGACCCAGTACTTC.

Remarks on this clonotype: A junction boundary mismatches the germline segment, possibly from a read error. The chain uses TRBV10-1 and TRBJ2-1, with D possibly being TRBD1 or TRBD2 (5 bases each). Germline V gives CDR1 WNHNN, CDR2 SYGVQD (reference sequence). This CDR3 region has 12 residues. The chain's CDR3 is CASLATGTEQFF. The CDR3 region has the DNA TGTGCCAGCCTAGCTACGGGGACTGAGCAGTTCTTC.

This clonotype has at least ten counts. V usage is TRBV6-5 and J usage is TRBJ1-1; 8 nucleotides align to TRBD1. The CDR3 consists of 15 residues. The ends lost 0 bases at V and 4 bases at J; junction bases unmatched: 4. In germline, CDR1 is MNHEY, CDR2 SVGAGI. This chain's CDR3 is CASSYSQGASTEAFF. Here the CDR3 DNA reads TGTGCCAGCAGTTACTCCCAGGGGGCGAGCACTGAAGCTTTCTTT.

This clonotype turned up a few times. The CDR3 spells CAIKTSGNVDEQFF. The CDR3 DNA reads as TGTGCCATCAAGACTAGCGGGAATGTTGATGAGCAGTTCTTC. The chain recombines TRBV10-3 with TRBJ2-1; 11 bases line up with TRBD2. J gave up 8 bases and V 7 bases, and 7 bases lay outside the gene matches. Germline-derived CDR1 and CDR2 are ENHRY and SYGVKD. The CDR3 runs to 14 residues.

This chain links TRBV29-1 with TRBJ1-2; D is unresolved. This CDR3 spans 14 amino acids. V lost 4 bases, J lost 4 bases, and 16 bases lay in between. Per the germline V gene, CDR1 is SQVTM and CDR2 is ANQGSEA. This chain's CDR3 is CSVGGAAGPYGYTF. The CDR3, as DNA: TGCAGCGTTGGAGGTGCGGCAGGACCCTATGGCTACACCTTC.

This clonotype was found many times. The V and J genes are TRBV7-3 and TRBJ1-4; D is unresolved. The ends were cut back, 2 bases at V and 8 bases at J, with 9 bases in the middle. CDR3 length: 13 residues. Looked up from germline, CDR1 is SGHTA and CDR2 is FQGTGA. The CDR3 nucleotides are TGTGCCAGCAGCTTATTTGGAGGCGAAAAACTGTTTTTT. It encodes CASSLFGGEKLFF.

J is TRBJ2-5 and V is TRBV28; TRBD2 matches 11 bases. The CDR3 sequence is 15 residues long. Germline values: CDR1 MDHEN, CDR2 SYDVKM. The V segment lost 5 bases and the J segment 4 bases; nucleotides outside the gene matches: 6. The CDR3 reads CASSHGGLAGETQYF. In DNA, the CDR3 is TGTGCCAGCAGTCACGGAGGACTAGCGGGAGAGACCCAGTACTTC. Looking up the rest from reference TRBV28 and TRBJ2-5 gives the full variable domain: DVKVTQSSRYLVKRTGEKVFLECVQDMDHENMFWYRQDPGLGLRLIYFSYDVKMKEKGDIPEGYSVSREKKERFSLILESASTNQTSMYLCASSHGGLAGETQYFGPGTRLLVL.

The chain recombines TRBV7-6 with TRBJ2-5; D uncertain. The length of the CDR3 is 14 residues. Germline V lookup: CDR1 SGHVS, CDR2 FNYEAQ. The ends were cut back, 5 bases at V and 4 bases at J, with 14 bases in the middle. In DNA, the CDR3 is TGTGCCAGCAGCCGATCGTCGGGCCCAGAGACCCAGTACTTC. It is translated as CASSRSSGPETQYF.

For this clonotype: A read error may explain this, as a much larger clone is one base away. The chain employs TRBV12-3 or TRBV12-4 and TRBJ2-1, with D tentatively TRBD1 (5 bases). This CDR3 comprises 17 residues. V was cut by 2 bases and J by 5 bases, with 19 bases left in between. The CDR3 spells CASSLYYIWQGNNEQFF. The CDR3 DNA sequence: TGTGCCAGCAGTTTATATTATATCTGGCAGGGAAACAATGAGCAGTTCTTC.

This clonotype was observed a handful of times. The rearrangement uses TRBV2 and TRBJ2-3, with D possibly matching TRBD2 (6 bases). The CDR3 is made up of 16 amino acids. Germline V gene data show CDR1 as SNHLY and CDR2 as FYNNEI. V dropped 4 bases and J dropped 5 bases, with 19 bases sitting between them. In DNA form, the CDR3 reads TGTGCCAGCAGTGGCCGACGGGAGTTACGGGGAGATACGCAGTATTTT. Its translation is CASSGRRELRGDTQYF.

J is TRBJ1-6 and V is TRBV20-1; D is uncertain. This CDR3 spans 14 amino acids. CDR1 is DFQATT, CDR2 SNEGSKA, per germline (reference sequence). The V and J ends lost 4 bases and 5 bases respectively, with 12 bases between them. CDR3 in amino acids: CSAIGSVDNSPLHF. The CDR3 DNA sequence: TGCAGTGCTATCGGCAGTGTCGATAATTCACCCCTCCACTTT.

This clonotype has a handful of counts. This chain links TRBV2 with TRBJ2-7; D remains unclear. V was cut by 8 bases and J by 4 bases, with 9 bases left in between. Per the germline V gene, CDR1 is SNHLY and CDR2 is FYNNEI. The CDR3 loop spans 11 amino acids. Written as DNA, the CDR3 is TGTGCCAGCGGCCTCAGGTACGAGCAGTACTTC. Its protein is CASGLRYEQYF.

About this clonotype: Given the absence of the conserved phenylalanine or tryptophan at the CDR3 end, a read error is likely. The chain is built from TRBV7-8 and TRBJ2-7; 11 bases line up with TRBD2. The V segment lost 4 bases and the J segment 2 bases; nucleotides outside the gene matches: 19. The CDR3 sequence is 20 residues long. Germline-derived CDR1 and CDR2 are SGHVS and FQNEAQ. This chain's CDR3 is CASSSTPAVAGGPFPYEQYS. In DNA form, the CDR3 reads TGTGCCAGCAGCTCGACCCCCGCGGTAGCGGGAGGGCCCTTCCCCTACGAGCAGTACTCC.

The DNA of the CDR3 is TGTGCCAGCAGCTTAGCAGGGGTGAACACCATATATTTT. Translating it yields CASSLAGVNTIYF. The chain recombines TRBV7-2 with TRBJ1-3; D is perhaps TRBD1 (5 bases). The CDR3 spans 13 residues. The V end lost 0 bases, the J end lost 7 bases, and 7 bases lay between the germline ends. Per the germline V gene, CDR1 is SGHTA and CDR2 is FQGNSA.